This is a list of T cell receptor beta chains from one sample in a study of CD8+CD57+ T cells in acquired aplastic anemia. TCRdb used MiXCR to reprocess the reads, holding one entry per CDR3 protein. Of 190,000 or so distinct CDR3 sequences listed, 60% to 65% are singletons. Material: sorted CD4+, CD8+, or CD8+CD57+ T cells (not recorded which) from PBMCs. These receptor sequences come from a human donor in good health. CDR3s include the opening cysteine and the closing phenylalanine or tryptophan. A D gene is named only where the DNA matches it firmly.

d_gene | v_gene | CDR3aa
TRBD1 | TRBV20-1 | CSAPGGGGQGLNEQYF
NA | TRBV2 | CASYFFGGRTDTQYF
TRBD1 | TRBV5-6 | CASSGPGQILNQPQHF
NA | TRBV15 | CATSSSSGGVDSPLHF
TRBD2 | TRBV7-9 | CASATSGQETQYF
NA | TRBV7-2 | CASTLPAAREQYF
NA | TRBV20-1 | CSAPRQGGSYEQYF
TRBD1 | TRBV5-4 | CASSSGQGRYNSPLHF
NA | TRBV7-8 | CASSLDRQGRYGYTF
TRBD2 | TRBV6-6 | CASSYLVAGVYEQFF
NA | TRBV2 | CASSRLNSNQPQHF
NA | TRBV5-6 | CASSLVPASEQYF
NA | TRBV15 | CATSRVGAYTEAFF
TRBD2 | TRBV20-1 | CSARSLAGLEQYF
NA | TRBV5-1 | CASSYGGVGNQPQHF
NA | TRBV7-8 | CASSSSRTEAFF
NA | TRBV20-1 | CSAREGGSGYTF